One and the same sample provided the 17 T cell receptor beta chains below, sequenced in a study of CD8 T cells in Susac syndrome. Random hexamers were used to reverse transcribe an amount of about 0.45 to 1 ug RNA. TCRdb re-derived calls from the immunoSEQ multiplex PCR reads in MiXCR, one entry per CDR3 protein. The sample includes roughly 180,000 distinct CDR3 sequences, about 95% of them seen just once. Source material: CD4+ T cells from PBMCs. The receptor source for this set is a human donor in good health.

The chain combines TRBV3-1 with TRBJ1-1; TRBD1 aligns across 7 bases. CDR1 is LGHDT, CDR2 YNNKEL, per germline (reference sequence). This CDR3 region has 15 residues. J was trimmed by 2 bases and V by 4 bases; bases with no gene match: 7. The CDR3 bases are TGTGCCAGCAGCCTATCGACAGGGATAAACACTGAAGCTTTCTTT. Residues: CASSLSTGINTEAFF.

The rearrangement joins TRBV18 to TRBJ2-1; 7 bases line up with TRBD2. CDR1 and CDR2 from the germline V gene are KGHSH and LQKENI. V dropped 2 bases and J dropped 3; count of bases not matched to a gene: 19. The CDR3 has 20 amino acids. CDR3 bases: TGTGCCAGCTCACCAGAGACTAGCTGGGGCGCTCTCCGGGGCTACAATGAGCAGTTCTTC. This gives the protein CASSPETSWGALRGYNEQFF.

The chain combines TRBV15 with TRBJ2-3, with D unclear. The germline V gene has CDR1 LNHNV and CDR2 YYDKDF (reference sequence). The CDR3 loop spans 12 amino acids. V lost 8 bases to trimming and J lost 12 bases, with 18 bases between them. Here the CDR3 DNA reads TGTGCCACCGGTATGGGCGAGTCGAGACAGTATTTT. Its translation is CATGMGESRQYF.

The sample holds one count of this clonotype. The chain has TRBV27 and TRBJ1-1; D is unresolved. V was shortened by 5 bases and J by 5 bases, with 18 bases between the two germline ends. Looked up from germline, CDR1 is MNHEY and CDR2 is SMNVEV (reference sequence). The CDR3 consists of 15 residues. Written as DNA, the CDR3 is TGTGCCAGCAGTGCTAGGGCCCGAACGGCAACTGAAGCTTTCTTT. Translation: CASSARARTATEAFF.

Note on this clonotype: The junction shows a germline mismatch at one end, possibly a read error. This CDR3 is CSASPALRF. The DNA for the CDR3 is TGCAGTGCTAGCCCGGCGCTGCGCTTC. The rearrangement links TRBV20-1 to TRBJ2-7; D unresolved. The germline gives CDR1 DFQATT, CDR2 SNEGSKA (reference sequence). This CDR3 has 9 residues.

This clonotype was detected only a few times. The V and J genes are TRBV15 and TRBJ2-7; D uncertain. This CDR3 contains 15 residues. Looked up from germline, CDR1 is LNHNV and CDR2 is YYDKDF (reference sequence). V was trimmed by 0 bases and J by 3 bases, leaving 12 bases between them. The CDR3 spells CATSRDMDTLYEQYF. The CDR3 nucleotides are TGTGCCACCAGCAGAGATATGGATACCCTCTACGAGCAGTACTTC.

This clonotype occurred once. J is TRBJ1-2 and V is TRBV2; TRBD1 agrees at 7 bases. Germline V gene sequence: CDR1 SNHLY, CDR2 FYNNEI. The CDR3 length is 13 residues. V was clipped by 4 bases and J by 4 bases; unmatched bases: 3. The CDR3 loop is CASSAGGTYGYTF. The CDR3, as DNA: TGTGCCAGCAGTGCAGGGGGTACCTATGGCTACACCTTC.

This sequence joins TRBV6-5 and TRBJ2-5; D not certain. There are 11 residues in the CDR3. V lost 7 bases to trimming and J lost 4 bases, with 7 bases between them. CDR1 and CDR2 from the germline V gene are MNHEY and SVGAGI. CDR3 in DNA: TGTGCCAGCACCTACGCAGAGACCCAGTACTTC. It yields the protein CASTYAETQYF.

Here the CDR3 reads CASKFQTAEKLFF. DNA of the CDR3: TGTGCCAGCAAATTCCAGACGGCAGAAAAACTGTTTTTT. The genes are TRBV12-3 or TRBV12-4 and TRBJ1-4; D gene unclear. This CDR3 comprises 13 residues. V was cut by 7 bases and J by 8 bases, with 14 bases left in between.

The gene calls are TRBV9 and TRBJ2-2; 13 bases are a match to TRBD2. CDR3 size: 15 residues. The V gene's germline CDR1 is SGDLS and CDR2 YYNGEE. The trim removed 5 bases at V and 5 bases at J, leaving 3 bases unmatched. CDR3 residues: CASSGLAGETGELFF. The DNA of the CDR3 is TGTGCCAGCAGTGGACTAGCGGGAGAGACCGGGGAGCTGTTTTTT.

This CDR3 is CATSARTGLNEQFF. As DNA, the CDR3 is TGTGCCACCAGTGCTAGGACAGGGCTAAATGAGCAGTTCTTC. The V call is TRBV24-1, the J call TRBJ2-1; 8 nucleotides match TRBD1. Germline V gene data show CDR1 as KGHDR and CDR2 as SFDVKD. CDR3 length: 14 residues. The J segment lost 7 bases and the V segment lost 5 bases, leaving 6 bases of the junction unmatched.

This clonotype came up once. This sequence joins TRBV20-1 and TRBJ2-7; no clear D. Germline values: CDR1 DFQATT, CDR2 SNEGSKA (reference sequence). V shed 1 base and J shed 3 bases, with 19 bases lying between them. The CDR3 covers 16 residues. The CDR3: CSARAFISGGSYEQYF. The CDR3 DNA follows: TGCAGTGCTAGAGCTTTCATATCAGGCGGAAGCTACGAGCAGTACTTC.

The sample holds one count of this clonotype. This rearrangement joins TRBV29-1 to TRBJ2-1; D possibly corresponds to TRBD2 (5 bases). This CDR3 is 10 amino acids long. CDR1 is SQVTM and CDR2 is ANQGSEA in the germline V gene. V was shortened by 4 bases and J by 10 bases, with 8 bases between the two germline ends. The DNA of the CDR3 is TGCAGCGTTGGACTACCCGAGCAGTTCTTC. Amino acids: CSVGLPEQFF.

This sequence joins TRBV6-2 or TRBV6-3 and TRBJ2-5; D not certain. CDR3 length equals 11 residues. Germline lookup yields CDR1 MNHEY and CDR2 SVGEGT. Trimming left V 6 bases short and J 4 bases short, with 6 bases between. DNA for the CDR3: TGTGCCAGCAGGGTCCTAGAGACCCAGTACTTC. Its translation is CASRVLETQYF.

CDR3 nucleotide sequence: TGTGCCAGCAGTCCCCACAGGGGTGACGGCACAGATACGCAGTATTTT. Translation: CASSPHRGDGTDTQYF. The chain uses TRBV28 and TRBJ2-3; 7 bases map to TRBD1. V dropped 5 bases and J dropped 1; count of bases not matched to a gene: 9. This CDR3 comprises 16 residues. Germline loops: CDR1 MDHEN, CDR2 SYDVKM.

The chain recombines TRBV3-1 with TRBJ1-1, with unresolved D. The CDR3 is 13 residues long. In germline, CDR1 is LGHDT, CDR2 YNNKEL (reference sequence). Trimming pared 1 base from V and 3 bases from J, leaving 6 bases between. CDR3 protein: CASSQVRDTEAFF. CDR3 DNA sequence: TGTGCCAGCAGCCAAGTGAGGGACACTGAAGCTTTCTTT.

The chain recombines TRBV20-1 with TRBJ2-7; TRBD1 matches at 9 bases. This CDR3 comprises 13 residues. Germline trimming cut 4 bases from V and 6 bases from J; bases unmatched to any gene: 7. Germline loops: CDR1 DFQATT, CDR2 SNEGSKA (reference sequence). CDR3 sequence (DNA): TGCAGTGCTACTAAATCACAGGGGGCCGAGCAGTACTTC. Translated, it gives CSATKSQGAEQYF.